One sample yielded the 30 T cell receptor beta chains listed below, sequenced in a study of early stage breast cancer tumors. Here immunoSEQ multiplex PCR was the method, and the copy in TCRdb shows in-frame clones only, minus some. The data show about 72,000 clones, approximately 79% seen once. Sequencing input: blood. These TCRs come from a person between 55 and 69 years old with breast cancer.

This chain uses TRBV7-2 with TRBJ2-7; the match to TRBD1 covers 7 bases. The length of the CDR3 is 17 residues. With 4 bases clipped from V and 0 bases from J, the junction kept 12 bases outside the gene matches. CDR1 is SGHTA and CDR2 is FQGNSA in the germline V gene. The CDR3 here is CASSSIVLGTASYEQYF. The CDR3, as DNA: TGTGCCAGCAGCTCAATCGTTCTGGGGACAGCCTCCTACGAGCAGTACTTC. The full variable domain, with the rest looked up from reference TRBV7-2 and TRBJ2-7, is GAGVSQSPSNKVTEKGKDVELRCDPISGHTALYWYRQSLGQGLEFLIYFQGNSAPDKSGLPSDRFSAERTGGSVSTLTIQRTQQEDSAVYLCASSSIVLGTASYEQYFGPGTRLTVT.

The chain recombines TRBV10-3 with TRBJ1-2; no firm D call. This CDR3 is 12 amino acids long. Trimming took 6 bases from V and 2 from J, leaving 7 bases between them. From germline, CDR1 is ENHRY and CDR2 SYGVKD. The chain's CDR3 is CAIRKENYGYTF. The CDR3, as DNA: TGTGCCATCAGAAAAGAGAACTATGGCTACACCTTC.

This clone was picked up a small number of times. The genes are TRBV2 and TRBJ1-5; D gene ambiguous. This CDR3 contains 14 residues. CDR1 is SNHLY and CDR2 is FYNNEI in the germline V gene. Trimming stripped 3 bases from V and 5 bases from J, with 11 bases between. As DNA, the CDR3 is TGTGCCAGCAGTGAGTGGCGTGTGGATCAGCCCCAGCATTTT. Translation: CASSEWRVDQPQHF.

The V and J genes are TRBV6-5 and TRBJ1-2; D may be TRBD1 (6 bases). The CDR3 is 13 residues long. Trimming removed 5 bases from V and 4 bases from J, with 11 bases in between. The germline V gene has CDR1 MNHEY and CDR2 SVGAGI. For the CDR3, the DNA is TGTGCCAGCAGTCAGGGACACCGCTATGGCTACACCTTC. Protein sequence: CASSQGHRYGYTF.

This chain connects TRBV15 to TRBJ2-4, with D perhaps matching TRBD1 (6 bases). Trimming pared 5 bases from V and 6 bases from J, leaving 17 bases between. Germline values: CDR1 LNHNV, CDR2 YYDKDF (reference sequence). The CDR3 is made up of 15 amino acids. The DNA of the CDR3 is TGTGCCACCAGCCCCCGAGGAACAGGGAGAAACATTCAGTACTTC. Translating it yields CATSPRGTGRNIQYF.

CDR3 sequence reads: CASSPGQGPNEKLFF. The CDR3 coding sequence is TGCGCCAGCAGCCCCGGACAGGGCCCTAATGAAAAACTGTTTTTT. The chain uses TRBV5-1 and TRBJ1-4; 8 nucleotides line up with TRBD1. The CDR3 covers 15 residues. Per germline, CDR1 SGHRS and CDR2 YFSETQ. V trimming: 4 bases; J trimming: 3 bases; junction bases outside the gene matches: 5.

This clone was detected only once. The sample carries other DNA sequences with the same CDR3. The chain links TRBV5-1 to TRBJ1-3, with a weak D call TRBD1 (6 bases). V was pared by 4 bases and J by 0 bases, with 8 bases between. The CDR3 loop spans 14 amino acids. Germline CDR1 SGHRS, CDR2 YFSETQ. This CDR3 is CASSLDSSGNTIYF. The CDR3 DNA sequence: TGCGCCAGCAGCCTGGACAGCTCTGGAAACACCATATATTTT.

This chain links TRBV2 with TRBJ1-2; no clear D gene. The CDR3 has 11 amino acids. Germline loops: CDR1 SNHLY, CDR2 FYNNEI. V shed 5 bases and J shed 6 bases, with 7 bases lying between them. The DNA of the CDR3 is TGTGCCAGCAGTCCGCGGGATGGCTACACCTTC. Encoded protein: CASSPRDGYTF.

The chain employs TRBV11-2 and TRBJ2-1; maybe TRBD2 (6 bases). The V and J ends lost 6 bases and 5 bases respectively, with 17 bases between them. Germline V gene sequence: CDR1 SGHAT, CDR2 FQNNGV. The CDR3 covers 15 residues. In DNA, the CDR3 is TGTGCCAGCAGGATACTCAGCGGGCGCAACAATGAGCAGTTCTTC. Its translation: CASRILSGRNNEQFF.

This clone was detected a few times. This rearrangement joins TRBV10-1 to TRBJ2-7; unclear D gene. The germline CDR1 and CDR2 sequences are WNHNN and SYGVQD (reference sequence). V lost 3 bases and J lost 4, with 16 bases in between. The CDR3 contains 15 residues. CDR3 DNA: TGCGCCAGCAGTGAAGATATGGGCAGCATTTACGAGCAGTACTTC. Protein product: CASSEDMGSIYEQYF.

The V gene is TRBV7-9, the J gene TRBJ2-2, with D unresolved. Germline CDR1 reads SEHNR; CDR2 reads FQNEAQ (reference sequence). There are 15 residues in the CDR3. Trimming took 1 base from V and 1 from J, leaving 7 bases between them. Here the CDR3 reads CASSLVGMNTGELFF. For the CDR3, the DNA is TGTGCCAGCAGCTTAGTAGGGATGAACACCGGGGAGCTGTTTTTT.

The V call is TRBV30, the J call TRBJ2-7; D ambiguous. The CDR3 length is 12 residues. The V gene's germline CDR1 is GTSNPN and CDR2 SVGIG (reference sequence). Trimming left V 1 base short and J 3 bases short, with 7 bases between. The CDR3 region is CAWSASLYEQYF. In DNA form, the CDR3 reads TGTGCCTGGAGTGCGTCCCTCTACGAGCAGTACTTC.

V and J are TRBV11-2 and TRBJ2-5; perhaps TRBD1 as D (5 bases). This CDR3 has 14 amino acids. Trimming left V 5 bases short and J 7 bases short, with 17 bases between. The germline V gene encodes CDR1 SGHAT and CDR2 FQNNGV. The CDR3 nucleotides are TGTGCCAGCAGCGCCGACTTAGGCCAGGGGACCCAGTACTTC. Translating gives CASSADLGQGTQYF.

The chain joins TRBV11-3 to TRBJ2-3, with 9 bases matching TRBD2. CDR1 and CDR2 from the germline V gene are SGHNT and YENEEA. With 5 bases clipped from V and 5 bases from J, the junction kept 17 bases outside the gene matches. CDR3 length: 18 amino acids. The CDR3 region is CASSLGRRLAGARDTQYF. The CDR3 bases are TGTGCCAGCAGCCTAGGGAGGAGGTTAGCGGGAGCAAGAGATACGCAGTATTTT.

This chain joins TRBV28 and TRBJ1-1, with 8 bases fitting TRBD1. The germline V gene encodes CDR1 MDHEN and CDR2 SYDVKM. J was trimmed by 5 bases and V by 3 bases; bases with no gene match: 5. The CDR3 runs to 14 residues. CDR3 in amino acids: CASSLDRVVTEAFF. CDR3 sequence (DNA): TGTGCCAGCAGTTTGGACAGGGTGGTAACTGAAGCTTTCTTT.

The gene calls are TRBV5-1 and TRBJ1-1, with 7 positions matching TRBD1. The CDR3 loop spans 13 amino acids. Germline V gene lookup returns CDR1 SGHRS and CDR2 YFSETQ. The V segment lost 5 bases and the J segment 2 bases; nucleotides outside the gene matches: 3. CDR3 in amino acids: CASSTGANTEAFF. In DNA form, the CDR3 reads TGCGCCAGCAGTACAGGGGCTAACACTGAAGCTTTCTTT.

The J gene is TRBJ1-2, the V gene TRBV7-3; TRBD1 agrees at 9 bases. V lost 2 bases and J lost 7; bases outside the gene matches: 2. The CDR3 is 13 amino acids. Germline CDR1 SGHTA, CDR2 FQGTGA. CDR3 sequence reads: CASSLGTGSGYTF. The CDR3 nucleotides read TGTGCCAGCAGCTTAGGGACAGGGTCTGGCTACACCTTC.

This rearrangement joins TRBV5-1 to TRBJ1-1; D perhaps matches TRBD1 (6 bases). Trimming took 0 bases from V and 3 from J, leaving 9 bases between them. The germline V gene encodes CDR1 SGHRS and CDR2 YFSETQ. This CDR3 contains 14 residues. CDR3 sequence reads: CASSLVSGDTEAFF. The CDR3, as DNA: TGCGCCAGCAGCTTGGTGTCAGGGGACACTGAAGCTTTCTTT.

The CDR3 region is CAWSKVPRDIYYEQYF. DNA for the CDR3: TGTGCCTGGAGCAAAGTTCCCCGGGACATCTACTACGAGCAGTACTTC. The chain carries TRBV30 and TRBJ2-7, with a possible D match to TRBD1 (6 bases). There are 16 residues in the CDR3. V lost 3 bases, J lost 3 bases, and 21 bases lay in between. The germline CDR1 and CDR2 sequences are GTSNPN and SVGIG (reference sequence). Supplemented by reference TRBV30 and TRBJ2-7, the full variable domain reads SQTIHQWPATLVQPVGSPLSLECTVEGTSNPNLYWYRQAAGRGLQLLFYSVGIGQISSEVPQNLSASRPQDRQFILSSKKLLLSDSGFYLCAWSKVPRDIYYEQYFGPGTRLTVT.

Only a few counts were recorded for this clone. The chain recombines TRBV5-1 with TRBJ2-2; a weak D match, TRBD1 (5 bases). Germline V gene lookup returns CDR1 SGHRS and CDR2 YFSETQ. V was pared by 0 bases and J by 4 bases, with 13 bases between. CDR3 size: 16 residues. CDR3 protein: CASSLGPRAVTGELFF. Here the CDR3 DNA reads TGCGCCAGCAGCTTGGGTCCCAGGGCGGTCACCGGGGAGCTGTTTTTT. Full variable domain (outside the CDR3, taken from reference TRBV5-1 and TRBJ2-2): KAGVTQTPRYLIKTRGQQVTLSCSPISGHRSVSWYQQTPGQGLQFLFEYFSETQRNKGNFPGRFSGRQFSNSRSEMNVSTLELGDSALYLCASSLGPRAVTGELFFGEGSRLTVL.

The chain is built from TRBV18 and TRBJ1-3; no definite D call. Trimming took off 3 bases at V and 0 bases at J, with 6 bases between the two ends. The CDR3 has 14 residues. Germline lookup yields CDR1 KGHSH and CDR2 LQKENI. The CDR3 DNA reads as TGTGCCAGCTCACCGCAATTCTCTGGAAACACCATATATTTT. Translated, it gives CASSPQFSGNTIYF.

The chain employs TRBV6-1 and TRBJ2-7, with 7 positions matching TRBD2. V lost 6 bases, J lost 6 bases, and 8 bases stayed unmatched. The CDR3 contains 13 residues. Germline lookup yields CDR1 MNHNS and CDR2 SASEGT. The CDR3, as DNA: TGTGCCAGCAGCAACGGGAGGCTTGGCGAGCAGTACTTC. Its protein product is CASSNGRLGEQYF.

V gene TRBV6-1 combines with J gene TRBJ1-5; D not resolved. The CDR3 is made up of 17 amino acids. Trimming took 1 base from V and 0 from J, leaving 13 bases between them. Germline lookup yields CDR1 MNHNS and CDR2 SASEGT. The CDR3, as DNA: TGTGCCAGCAGTGAAGAAAAGGGTTCCGGTAGCAATCAGCCCCAGCATTTT. The encoded protein is CASSEEKGSGSNQPQHF.

J is TRBJ2-7 and V is TRBV7-8, with 7 bases fitting TRBD2. The CDR3 sequence is 13 residues long. V was pared by 4 bases and J by 6 bases, with 6 bases of the junction left unmatched. Looked up from germline, CDR1 is SGHVS and CDR2 is FQNEAQ. For the CDR3, the DNA is TGTGCCAGCAGCTCATGGGACTATTCCGAGCAGTACTTC. Its protein is CASSSWDYSEQYF. Based on the CDR3 plus reference TRBV7-8 and TRBJ2-7, the full variable domain is GAGVSQSPRYKVAKRGQDVALRCDPISGHVSLFWYQQALGQGPEFLTYFQNEAQLDKSGLPSDRFFAERPEGSVSTLKIQRTQQEDSAVYLCASSSWDYSEQYFGPGTRLTVT.

The chain employs TRBV2 and TRBJ1-1; 11 positions match TRBD1. The length of the CDR3 is 15 residues. Germline-derived CDR1 and CDR2 are SNHLY and FYNNEI. V shed 6 bases and J 5 bases; nucleotides not matched to a gene: 8. CDR3 amino acids: CASRRGTGGTTEAFF. DNA for the CDR3: TGTGCCAGCAGACGAGGGACAGGGGGTACGACTGAAGCTTTCTTT.

The rearrangement uses TRBV7-8 and TRBJ2-7, with 7 positions matching TRBD2. V lost 1 base, J lost 6 bases, and 3 bases stayed unmatched. Germline loops: CDR1 SGHVS, CDR2 FQNEAQ. The CDR3 has 13 amino acids. The CDR3 DNA reads TGTGCCAGCAGCTTAGTGGGGGGGGGCGAGCAGTACTTC. This translates into CASSLVGGGEQYF.

This clone was observed a few times. The gene calls are TRBV7-8 and TRBJ2-1; the match to TRBD2 covers 10 bases. CDR1 is SGHVS and CDR2 is FQNEAQ in the germline V gene. V trimming: 8 bases; J trimming: 9 bases; junction bases outside the gene matches: 10. The length of the CDR3 is 14 residues. The CDR3 loop is CASSVLAGASEQFF. As DNA, the CDR3 is TGTGCCAGCTCGGTGCTAGCGGGAGCTAGTGAGCAGTTCTTC. Filled out from reference TRBV7-8 and TRBJ2-1, the complete variable domain reads GAGVSQSPRYKVAKRGQDVALRCDPISGHVSLFWYQQALGQGPEFLTYFQNEAQLDKSGLPSDRFFAERPEGSVSTLKIQRTQQEDSAVYLCASSVLAGASEQFFGPGTRLTVL.

CDR3 residues: CASSQDLLAGGSYEQYF. CDR3 nucleotides: TGTGCCAGCAGCCAAGACCTACTAGCGGGAGGGTCCTACGAGCAGTACTTC. The rearrangement links TRBV4-2 to TRBJ2-7; TRBD2 matches 13 bases. This CDR3 has 17 amino acids. V lost 0 bases to trimming and J lost 1 base; unmatched junction nucleotides: 3. Germline V lookup: CDR1 LGHNA, CDR2 YNFKEQ.

J is TRBJ2-3 and V is TRBV5-5; unclear D gene. This CDR3 spans 15 amino acids. CDR1 and CDR2 from the germline V gene are SGHKS and YYEKEE (reference sequence). The V gene lost 0 bases and the J gene lost 0 bases, with 8 bases spanning the gap. CDR3 sequence: CASSLAESSTDTQYF. CDR3 coding DNA: TGTGCCAGCAGCTTGGCAGAGTCTAGCACAGATACGCAGTATTTT.

CDR3 protein: CASSSDINQPQHF. CDR3 bases: TGTGCCAGCAGCTCCGACATTAATCAGCCCCAGCATTTT. The chain combines TRBV5-4 with TRBJ1-5, with no clear D. Trimming shortened V by 3 bases and J by 4 bases, and 8 bases separated the two germline ends. CDR1 and CDR2 from the germline V gene are SGHNT and YYREEE (reference sequence). The CDR3 is 13 amino acids.